These 4 T cell receptor beta chains were all obtained from the same sample, sequenced in a study of blood T cell repertoires in COVID-19. Profiling relied on immunoSEQ multiplex PCR, and the TCRdb table lists in-frame clones only, not all of them. The profile shows about 65,000 clones, around 93% of them singletons. Sequencing was performed on peripheral blood. The receptors were sampled from a man between 70 and 80 years old with active COVID-19.

The gene calls are TRBV6-5 and TRBJ2-1; 7 bases are shared with TRBD1. There are 14 residues in the CDR3. Trimming cost V 5 bases and J 8 bases; bases outside gene matches: 9. Germline CDR1 is MNHEY and CDR2 is SVGAGI. CDR3 in DNA: TGTGCCAGCAGTCAACGGACAGGTCTAGATGAGCAGTTCTTC. Residues: CASSQRTGLDEQFF.

This clone appeared a few times. The V and J genes are TRBV7-9 and TRBJ1-5; TRBD1 aligns across 9 bases. CDR3 size: 19 residues. CDR1 and CDR2 (germline): SEHNR, FQNEAQ (reference sequence). J was trimmed by 1 base and V by 5 bases; bases with no gene match: 15. CDR3 in DNA: TGTGCCAGCAGCCTAGGTCAAGGGGGGACAGGGCGAAGCAATCAGCCCCAGCATTTT. This sequence encodes CASSLGQGGTGRSNQPQHF.

This clone was seen a few times. The chain couples TRBV2 to TRBJ2-7; tentatively, D is TRBD2 (5 bases). With 5 bases removed from V and 5 bases from J, the gap between germline ends came to 16 bases. CDR3 length: 14 amino acids. Germline CDR1 reads SNHLY; CDR2 reads FYNNEI. The CDR3 region is CASSQSWAGNEQYV. The CDR3 nucleotides read TGTGCCAGCAGTCAGTCTTGGGCGGGTAACGAGCAGTACGTC.

The chain employs TRBV5-1 and TRBJ2-2; maybe TRBD2 (6 bases). This CDR3 is built from 16 residues. The germline CDR1 and CDR2 sequences are SGHRS and YFSETQ. V was clipped by 4 bases and J by 5 bases, with 18 bases between them. The CDR3 loop reads CASSPTYAGWTGELFF. DNA of the CDR3: TGCGCCAGCAGCCCCACGTATGCGGGGTGGACCGGGGAGCTGTTTTTT.